These 20 T cell receptor beta chains were sequenced from one sample in a study of blood T cell repertoires in COVID-19. Assay: immunoSEQ multiplex PCR; the TCRdb copy retains only in-frame clones and omits some. The sample shows 140,000 to 150,000 clones, around 80% of them seen only once. Sequencing used peripheral blood. The receptor set was obtained from a man between 60 and 75 years old with acute or convalescent COVID-19.

The V call is TRBV6-5, the J call TRBJ2-5, with 9 bases matching TRBD1. The CDR3 contains 15 residues. With 6 bases clipped from V and 4 bases from J, the junction kept 9 bases outside the gene matches. Germline V lookup: CDR1 MNHEY, CDR2 SVGAGI. CDR3 sequence (DNA): TGTGCCAGCAGCCCACTTACAGGGGGCAGAGAGACCCAGTACTTC. It codes for CASSPLTGGRETQYF.

The chain links TRBV14 to TRBJ2-6; D is possibly TRBD2 (5 bases). Germline V lookup: CDR1 SGHDN, CDR2 FVKESK. V was cut by 0 bases and J by 16 bases, with 10 bases left in between. This CDR3 spans 12 amino acids. The CDR3 here is CASSQDRGTLTF. For the CDR3, the DNA is TGTGCCAGCAGCCAAGATCGGGGTACGCTGACTTTC.

Written as DNA, the CDR3 is TGTGCCGGAGGAGCTCGACATGAGGGCACCGGGGAGCTGTTTTTT. Its protein is CAGGARHEGTGELFF. The rearrangement joins TRBV2 to TRBJ2-2; a possible D gene is TRBD2 (5 bases). This CDR3 region has 15 residues. The germline gives CDR1 SNHLY, CDR2 FYNNEI. V dropped 11 bases and J dropped 4 bases, with 20 bases sitting between them.

The rearrangement links TRBV6-5 to TRBJ1-3, with 7 bases fitting TRBD1. J lost 4 bases, V lost 4 bases, and 10 bases had no gene match. The CDR3 sequence is 16 residues long. CDR1 is MNHEY and CDR2 is SVGAGI in the germline V gene. The DNA for the CDR3 is TGTGCCAGCAGTTCCCACGCGACAGGGAAGGGAAACACCATATATTTT. Encoded protein: CASSSHATGKGNTIYF.

The CDR3 DNA sequence: TGCGCCAGCAGGGACGGACAGGGTTACACTGAAGCTTTCTTT. Amino acid sequence: CASRDGQGYTEAFF. The J gene is TRBJ1-1, the V gene TRBV5-1; TRBD1 agrees at 8 bases. Per germline, CDR1 SGHRS and CDR2 YFSETQ. Trimming took 5 bases from V and 3 from J; bases not matched to a gene: 6. The CDR3 totals 14 residues.

The chain uses TRBV5-6 and TRBJ2-5, with 13 bases aligning to TRBD2. The V segment lost 4 bases and the J segment 4 bases; nucleotides outside the gene matches: 10. Looked up from germline, CDR1 is SGHDT and CDR2 is YYEEEE. The CDR3 length is 17 residues. The CDR3 DNA sequence: TGTGCCAGCAGCGCCGGACTAGCGGGAGAGGTTGGAGAGACCCAGTACTTC. Translation gives CASSAGLAGEVGETQYF. The full variable domain, rest sourced from reference TRBV5-6 and TRBJ2-5, is DAGVTQSPTHLIKTRGQQVTLRCSPKSGHDTVSWYQQALGQGPQFIFQYYEEEERQRGNFPDRFSGHQFPNYSSELNVNALLLGDSALYLCASSAGLAGEVGETQYFGPGTRLLVL.

The chain is built from TRBV11-2 and TRBJ2-3; D is undetermined. V lost 1 base and J lost 0, with 11 bases in between. Germline lookup yields CDR1 SGHAT and CDR2 FQNNGV. This CDR3 contains 16 residues. CDR3 sequence reads: CASSLGPYPSTDTQYF. CDR3 nucleotide sequence: TGTGCCAGCAGCTTAGGTCCGTATCCTAGCACAGATACGCAGTATTTT.

This clone was found once. CDR3: CASSLGPGGSPLHF. Here the CDR3 DNA reads TGTGCCAGCAGCTTAGGCCCCGGGGGTTCACCCCTCCACTTT. This chain connects TRBV7-2 to TRBJ1-6; possibly TRBD1 for D (5 bases). V lost 1 base and J 9 bases, leaving 10 bases between the germline ends. The CDR3 sequence is 14 residues long. Germline CDR1 SGHTA, CDR2 FQGNSA.

The chain links TRBV28 to TRBJ2-3, with D possibly TRBD1 on 6 matching bases. V dropped 6 bases and J dropped 2 bases, with 12 bases sitting between them. CDR1 and CDR2 from the germline V gene are MDHEN and SYDVKM. The CDR3 length is 14 residues. The CDR3 loop is CASSHRDNTDTQYF. The CDR3, as DNA: TGTGCCAGCAGCCACCGGGACAACACAGATACGCAGTATTTT.

This sequence joins TRBV7-2 and TRBJ2-5, with 8 bases matching TRBD2. V lost 5 bases, J lost 4 bases, and 6 bases stayed unmatched. Germline CDR1 reads SGHTA; CDR2 reads FQGNSA. This CDR3 is built from 14 residues. CDR3 sequence reads: CASSAIAGRETQYF. DNA for the CDR3: TGTGCCAGCAGCGCAATAGCGGGAAGAGAGACCCAGTACTTC.

The chain is built from TRBV19 and TRBJ2-1, with D unresolved. Per the germline V gene, CDR1 is LNHDA and CDR2 is SQIVND (reference sequence). This CDR3 is 15 amino acids long. The V and J ends lost 3 bases and 0 bases respectively, with 9 bases between them. The CDR3 is CASSIFLSSYNEQFF. The CDR3 DNA is TGTGCCAGTAGTATCTTTTTGAGCTCCTACAATGAGCAGTTCTTC.

The rearrangement links TRBV6-5 to TRBJ2-1, with 7 bases fitting TRBD2. The CDR3 has 15 amino acids. V shed 6 bases, J shed 2 bases, and the junction held 7 bases outside the gene matches. CDR1 and CDR2 from the germline V gene are MNHEY and SVGAGI. The CDR3 DNA follows: TGTGCCAGCAGATTAAGCGGGACCGCCTACAATGAGCAGTTCTTC. Protein: CASRLSGTAYNEQFF.

J is TRBJ2-1 and V is TRBV28, with 8 positions matching TRBD1. V gave up 4 bases and J gave up 2 bases; unmatched junction bases: 4. The germline V gene has CDR1 MDHEN and CDR2 SYDVKM. This CDR3 comprises 15 residues. The CDR3 coding sequence is TGTGCCAGCAGTTCCGAGACAGGGGCCTACAATGAGCAGTTCTTC. Amino acid sequence: CASSSETGAYNEQFF. Full variable domain (remainder filled in from reference TRBV28 and TRBJ2-1): DVKVTQSSRYLVKRTGEKVFLECVQDMDHENMFWYRQDPGLGLRLIYFSYDVKMKEKGDIPEGYSVSREKKERFSLILESASTNQTSMYLCASSSETGAYNEQFFGPGTRLTVL.

The chain recombines TRBV2 with TRBJ1-4, with TRBD1 matching 7 bases. V gave up 2 bases and J gave up 0 bases; unmatched junction bases: 6. The CDR3 is 17 residues long. Germline lookup yields CDR1 SNHLY and CDR2 FYNNEI. Written as DNA, the CDR3 is TGTGCCAGCAGTGAAAGAGGACAGGTCACAACTAATGAAAAACTGTTTTTT. Amino acids: CASSERGQVTTNEKLFF.

The rearrangement uses TRBV6-5 and TRBJ2-7, with TRBD1 matching over 7 bases. This CDR3 has 15 amino acids. J lost 0 bases, V lost 0 bases, and 2 bases had no gene match. CDR1 and CDR2 (germline): MNHEY, SVGAGI. For the CDR3, the DNA is TGTGCCAGCAGTTACTCGGGACAGTTCTCCTACGAGCAGTACTTC. Translation gives CASSYSGQFSYEQYF.

The gene calls are TRBV6-2 or TRBV6-3 and TRBJ1-5, with 8 bases lining up with TRBD1. The V segment lost 5 bases and the J segment 4 bases; nucleotides outside the gene matches: 7. This CDR3 is built from 15 residues. CDR1 and CDR2 from the germline V gene are MNHEY and SVGEGT. DNA of the CDR3: TGTGCCAGCAGTAGGGGACAGGATGGGAATCAGCCCCAGCATTTT. Its protein is CASSRGQDGNQPQHF.

This clone was observed a few times. The V and J genes are TRBV4-2 and TRBJ2-7; D unresolved. Trimming left V 4 bases short and J 3 bases short, with 7 bases between. This CDR3 has 12 residues. CDR1 and CDR2 (germline): LGHNA, YNFKEQ. CDR3 nucleotides: TGTGCCAGCAGCCTCAGAGGCTACGAGCAGTACTTC. Translation: CASSLRGYEQYF.

The sample holds one count of this clone. The rearrangement links TRBV30 to TRBJ1-4; weak D call: TRBD1 (6 bases). This CDR3 region has 14 residues. Deletions cut 3 bases from V and 7 bases from J, with 15 bases between. CDR1 GTSNPN and CDR2 SVGIG come from the germline V gene (reference sequence). The CDR3 loop reads CAWRDTGRGEKLFF. The CDR3 DNA sequence: TGTGCCTGGAGGGATACAGGGCGCGGTGAAAAACTGTTTTTT.

V usage is TRBV12-2 and J usage is TRBJ2-2; TRBD2, the table's D call, was not compared with the DNA. TRBV12-2 is flagged as a pseudogene. The CDR3 has 16 amino acids. CDR3 DNA sequence: TGTGCAAGTCGCTTAGGGGGACTAGCTAACACCGGGGAGCTGTTTTTT. It codes for CASRLGGLANTGELFF.

CDR3 sequence: CASSGQAYEQYF. The CDR3, as DNA: TGTGCCAGCAGTGGACAGGCCTACGAGCAGTACTTC. The chain has TRBV2 and TRBJ2-7; weak D call: TRBD1 (6 bases). Trimming took 4 bases from V and 2 from J, leaving 6 bases between them. The CDR3 is 12 residues long. The germline CDR1 and CDR2 sequences are SNHLY and FYNNEI.